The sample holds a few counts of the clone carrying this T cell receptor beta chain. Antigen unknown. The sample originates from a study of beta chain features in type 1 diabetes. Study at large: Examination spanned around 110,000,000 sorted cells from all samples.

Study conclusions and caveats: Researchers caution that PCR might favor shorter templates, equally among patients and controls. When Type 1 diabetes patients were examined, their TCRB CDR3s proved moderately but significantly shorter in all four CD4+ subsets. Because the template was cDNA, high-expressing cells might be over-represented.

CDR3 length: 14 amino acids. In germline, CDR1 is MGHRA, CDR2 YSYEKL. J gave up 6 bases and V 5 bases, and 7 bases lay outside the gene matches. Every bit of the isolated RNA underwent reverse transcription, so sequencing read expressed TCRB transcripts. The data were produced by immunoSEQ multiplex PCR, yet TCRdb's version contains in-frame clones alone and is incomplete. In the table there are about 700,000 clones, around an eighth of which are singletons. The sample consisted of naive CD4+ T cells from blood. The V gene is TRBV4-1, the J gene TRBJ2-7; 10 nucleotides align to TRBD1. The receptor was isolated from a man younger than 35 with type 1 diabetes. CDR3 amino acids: CASSKPGQGSEQYF. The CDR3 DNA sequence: TGCGCCAGCAGCAAACCGGGACAGGGGAGCGAGCAGTACTTC.